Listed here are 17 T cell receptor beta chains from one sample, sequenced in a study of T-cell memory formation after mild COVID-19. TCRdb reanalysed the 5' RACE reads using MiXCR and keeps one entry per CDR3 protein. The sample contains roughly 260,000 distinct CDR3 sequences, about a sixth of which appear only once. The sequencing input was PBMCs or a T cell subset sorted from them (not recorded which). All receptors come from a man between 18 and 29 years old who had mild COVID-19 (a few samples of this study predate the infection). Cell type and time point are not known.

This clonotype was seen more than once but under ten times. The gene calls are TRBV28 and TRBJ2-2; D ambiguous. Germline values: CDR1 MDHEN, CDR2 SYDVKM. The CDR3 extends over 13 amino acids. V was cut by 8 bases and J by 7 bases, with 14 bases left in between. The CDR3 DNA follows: TGTGCCAGCCGACGGCCGTCGGTCGGGGAGCTGTTTTTT. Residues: CASRRPSVGELFF.

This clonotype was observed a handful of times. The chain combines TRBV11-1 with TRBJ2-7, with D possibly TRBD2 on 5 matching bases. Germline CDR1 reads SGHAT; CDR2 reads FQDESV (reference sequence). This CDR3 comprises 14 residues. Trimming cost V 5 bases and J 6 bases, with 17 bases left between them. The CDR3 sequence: CASSLSTKTFEQYF. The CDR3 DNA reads TGTGCCAGCAGCCTCTCGACTAAAACGTTCGAGCAGTACTTC.

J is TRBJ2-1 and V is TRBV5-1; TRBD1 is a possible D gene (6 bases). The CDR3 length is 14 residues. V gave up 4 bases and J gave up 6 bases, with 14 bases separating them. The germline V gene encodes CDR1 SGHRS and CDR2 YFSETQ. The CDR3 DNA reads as TGCGCCAGCAGCACGGGACCAGGGGCCAATGAGCAGTTCTTC. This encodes CASSTGPGANEQFF.

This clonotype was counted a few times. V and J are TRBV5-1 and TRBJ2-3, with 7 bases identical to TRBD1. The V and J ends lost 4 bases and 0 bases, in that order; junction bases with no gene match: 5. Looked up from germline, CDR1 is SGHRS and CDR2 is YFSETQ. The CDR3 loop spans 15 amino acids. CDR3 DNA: TGCGCCAGCAGCCGACAGGGAAGTAGCACAGATACGCAGTATTTT. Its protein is CASSRQGSSTDTQYF. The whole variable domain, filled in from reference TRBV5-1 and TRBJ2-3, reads KAGVTQTPRYLIKTRGQQVTLSCSPISGHRSVSWYQQTPGQGLQFLFEYFSETQRNKGNFPGRFSGRQFSNSRSEMNVSTLELGDSALYLCASSRQGSSTDTQYFGPGTRLTVL.

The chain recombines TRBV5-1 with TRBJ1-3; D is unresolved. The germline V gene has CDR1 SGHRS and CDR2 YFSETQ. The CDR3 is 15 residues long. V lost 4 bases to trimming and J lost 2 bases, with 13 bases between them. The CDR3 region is CASSTSWAAGNTIYF. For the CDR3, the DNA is TGCGCCAGCAGCACGTCTTGGGCAGCTGGAAACACCATATATTTT. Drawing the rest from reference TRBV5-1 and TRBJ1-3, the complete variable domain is KAGVTQTPRYLIKTRGQQVTLSCSPISGHRSVSWYQQTPGQGLQFLFEYFSETQRNKGNFPGRFSGRQFSNSRSEMNVSTLELGDSALYLCASSTSWAAGNTIYFGEGSWLTVV.

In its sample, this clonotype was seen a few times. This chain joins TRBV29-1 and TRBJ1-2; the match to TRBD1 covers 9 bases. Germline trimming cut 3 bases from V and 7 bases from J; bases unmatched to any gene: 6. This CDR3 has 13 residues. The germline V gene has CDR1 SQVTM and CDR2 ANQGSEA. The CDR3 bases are TGCAGCGTTGATCTACAGGGGGCGGGTGGCTACACCTTC. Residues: CSVDLQGAGGYTF. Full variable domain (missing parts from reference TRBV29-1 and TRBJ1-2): SAVISQKPSRDICQRGTSLTIQCQVDSQVTMMFWYRQQPGQSLTLIATANQGSEATYESGFVIDKFPISRPNLTFSTLTVSNMSPEDSSIYLCSVDLQGAGGYTFGSGTRLTVV.

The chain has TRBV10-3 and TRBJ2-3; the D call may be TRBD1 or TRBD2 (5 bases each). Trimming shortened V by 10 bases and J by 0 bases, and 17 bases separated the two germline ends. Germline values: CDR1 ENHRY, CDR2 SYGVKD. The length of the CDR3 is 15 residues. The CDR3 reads CATMDTGTSTDTQYF. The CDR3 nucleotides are TGTGCCACGATGGACACCGGGACCAGCACAGATACGCAGTATTTT.

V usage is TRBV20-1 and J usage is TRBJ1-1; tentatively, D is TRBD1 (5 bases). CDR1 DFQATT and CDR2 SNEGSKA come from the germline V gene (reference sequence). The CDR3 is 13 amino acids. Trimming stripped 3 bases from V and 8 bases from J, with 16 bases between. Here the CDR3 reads CSASSPGGSEAFF. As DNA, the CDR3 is TGCAGTGCTAGCTCACCCGGGGGTTCGGAAGCTTTCTTT.

The CDR3 nucleotides are TGCAGTGCCAGGGGGACAGGGATCTCACCCCTCCACTTT. Protein sequence: CSARGTGISPLHF. This chain uses TRBV20-1 with TRBJ1-6, with 9 bases matching TRBD1. The V and J ends lost 6 bases and 10 bases, in that order; junction bases with no gene match: 7. The length of the CDR3 is 13 residues. CDR1 is DFQATT and CDR2 is SNEGSKA in the germline V gene (reference sequence).

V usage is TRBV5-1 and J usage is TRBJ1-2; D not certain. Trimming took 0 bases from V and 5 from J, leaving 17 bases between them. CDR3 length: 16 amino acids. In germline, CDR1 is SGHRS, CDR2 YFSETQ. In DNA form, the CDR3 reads TGCGCCAGCAGCTTGGATCCGAACAGTGTAAAGTATGGCTACACCTTC. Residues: CASSLDPNSVKYGYTF. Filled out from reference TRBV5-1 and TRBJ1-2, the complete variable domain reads KAGVTQTPRYLIKTRGQQVTLSCSPISGHRSVSWYQQTPGQGLQFLFEYFSETQRNKGNFPGRFSGRQFSNSRSEMNVSTLELGDSALYLCASSLDPNSVKYGYTFGSGTRLTVV.

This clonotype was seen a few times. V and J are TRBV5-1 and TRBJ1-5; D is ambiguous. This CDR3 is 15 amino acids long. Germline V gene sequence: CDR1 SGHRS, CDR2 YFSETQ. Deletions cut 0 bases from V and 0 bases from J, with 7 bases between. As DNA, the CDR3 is TGCGCCAGCAGCTTGGGGCAGAATAGCAATCAGCCCCAGCATTTT. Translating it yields CASSLGQNSNQPQHF.

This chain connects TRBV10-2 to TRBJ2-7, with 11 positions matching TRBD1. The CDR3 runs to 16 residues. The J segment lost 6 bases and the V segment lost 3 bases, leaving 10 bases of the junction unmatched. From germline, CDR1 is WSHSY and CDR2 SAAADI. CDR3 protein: CASSDPIGTGGGEQYF. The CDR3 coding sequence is TGCGCCAGCAGTGATCCCATAGGGACAGGGGGAGGCGAGCAGTACTTC.

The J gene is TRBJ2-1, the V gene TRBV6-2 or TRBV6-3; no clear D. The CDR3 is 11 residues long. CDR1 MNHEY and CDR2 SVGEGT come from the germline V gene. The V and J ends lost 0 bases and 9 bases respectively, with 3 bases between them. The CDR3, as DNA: TGTGCCAGCAGTTACTCTCGTGAGCAGTTCTTC. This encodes CASSYSREQFF.

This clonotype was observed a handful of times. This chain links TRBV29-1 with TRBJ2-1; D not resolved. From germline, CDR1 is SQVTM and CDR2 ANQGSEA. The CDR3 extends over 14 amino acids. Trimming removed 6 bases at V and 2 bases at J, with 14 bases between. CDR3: CSVERAGPYNEQFF. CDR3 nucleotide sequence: TGCAGCGTAGAAAGGGCTGGACCCTACAATGAGCAGTTCTTC.

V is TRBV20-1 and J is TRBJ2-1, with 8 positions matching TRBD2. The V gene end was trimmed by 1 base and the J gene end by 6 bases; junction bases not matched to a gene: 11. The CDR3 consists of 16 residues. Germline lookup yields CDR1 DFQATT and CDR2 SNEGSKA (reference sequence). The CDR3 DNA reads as TGCAGTGCTAGAGGTTCGTCGGGGGGGCCGGGCAATGAGCAGTTCTTC. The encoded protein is CSARGSSGGPGNEQFF.

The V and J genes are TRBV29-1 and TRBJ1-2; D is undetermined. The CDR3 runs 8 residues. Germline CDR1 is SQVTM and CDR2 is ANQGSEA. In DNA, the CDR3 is TGCCACTCGTATGGCTACACCTTC. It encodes CHSYGYTF.

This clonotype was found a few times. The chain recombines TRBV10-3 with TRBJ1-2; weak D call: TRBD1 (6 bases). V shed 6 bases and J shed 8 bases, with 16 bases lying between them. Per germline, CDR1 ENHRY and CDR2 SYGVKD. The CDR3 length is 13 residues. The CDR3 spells CAIRAAATGGYTF. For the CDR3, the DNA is TGTGCCATCAGGGCGGCAGCGACAGGCGGCTACACCTTC.